This TCR beta chain appears in the sequencing data of a study of cytotoxic CD8 clonotypes in ibrutinib-treated CLL. Study conclusions and caveats: Whereas clonality rose at ibrutinib response, it declined toward baseline at progression.

Germline CDR1 is SGDLS and CDR2 is YYNGEE. This CDR3 comprises 15 residues. The V end was cut by 0 bases, the J end by 8 bases, with 15 bases between. Cryopreserved PBMCs provided about 2 micrograms of genomic DNA for the TCR beta libraries. With sequencing, the targeted depth ranged from 1 in 200,000 to 1 in 1 million T cells. This table comes from immunoSEQ multiplex PCR, and its TCRdb copy is limited to in-frame clones, with some not included. This table has hundreds of thousands of clones, 60% to 75% appearing once. Note on this clone: The antigen is not known.

This TCR was recovered from a human donor with chronic lymphocytic leukemia. The sequencing here drew on PBMCs, taken after 24 months of ibrutinib treatment. This chain links TRBV9 with TRBJ2-1; D is tentatively TRBD1 or TRBD2 (5 bases each). This chain's CDR3 is CASSVGGTRGHEQFF. In nucleotides, the CDR3 is TGTGCCAGCAGCGTAGGTGGGACCAGAGGCCATGAGCAGTTCTTC.